A single sample gave rise to the 27 T cell receptor beta chains below, sequenced in a study of CD8 T cells in ankylosing spondylitis. TCRdb ran MiXCR on the 5' RACE reads and lists one entry per CDR3 protein. The sample includes some 290,000 distinct CDR3 sequences, 20% of them seen just once. Sequencing was carried out using blood, either unsorted or a sorted T cell fraction (not recorded which). The receptors originated from a male donor with ankylosing spondylitis or in good health (not recorded which).

The V call is TRBV7-9, the J call TRBJ2-1, with 7 nucleotides matching TRBD2. This CDR3 spans 16 amino acids. In germline, CDR1 is SEHNR, CDR2 FQNEAQ (reference sequence). V was pared by 0 bases and J by 3 bases, with 5 bases of the junction left unmatched. The DNA for the CDR3 is TGTGCCAGCAGCTTAGCACCGACTAGCATCTACAATGAGCAGTTCTTC. It encodes CASSLAPTSIYNEQFF.

This clonotype was seen more than once but under ten times. This rearrangement joins TRBV5-1 to TRBJ1-1; TRBD1 is a possible D gene (5 bases). Trimming removed 0 bases from V and 1 base from J, with 13 bases in between. This CDR3 comprises 16 residues. Looked up from germline, CDR1 is SGHRS and CDR2 is YFSETQ. This CDR3 reads CASSLAWEGPNTEAFF. The CDR3 nucleotides are TGCGCCAGCAGCTTGGCCTGGGAGGGACCGAACACTGAAGCTTTCTTT.

This clonotype was observed a handful of times. This chain joins TRBV2 and TRBJ2-7; no clear D. Looked up from germline, CDR1 is SNHLY and CDR2 is FYNNEI. The CDR3 contains 11 residues. V lost 3 bases and J 6 bases, leaving 6 bases between the germline ends. The CDR3 sequence: CASSEYSEQYV. The CDR3 coding sequence is TGTGCCAGCAGTGAGTACAGCGAGCAGTACGTC.

This chain joins TRBV19 and TRBJ1-5; 7 bases line up with TRBD1. This CDR3 contains 17 residues. V gave up 6 bases and J gave up 0 bases; unmatched junction bases: 11. Germline V CDR1 and CDR2: LNHDA, SQIVND (reference sequence). The CDR3 DNA is TGTGCCAGTAGAGACGGGACAGCCGTTTATAGCAATCAGCCCCAGCATTTT. As protein: CASRDGTAVYSNQPQHF.

There are a few counts of this clonotype. This chain links TRBV28 with TRBJ1-5; D is ambiguous. CDR1 and CDR2 (germline): MDHEN, SYDVKM. The CDR3 spans 13 residues. V lost 6 bases to trimming and J lost 2 bases, with 8 bases between them. CDR3 protein: CASSFPGNQPQHF. The DNA of the CDR3 is TGTGCCAGCAGCTTCCCTGGCAATCAGCCCCAGCATTTT.

This clonotype appeared once. V gene TRBV7-6 combines with J gene TRBJ2-3; 7 positions agree with TRBD2. This CDR3 has 16 residues. The germline V gene has CDR1 SGHVS and CDR2 FNYEAQ. V was pared by 0 bases and J by 0 bases, with 3 bases of the junction left unmatched. CDR3 nucleotide sequence: TGTGCCAGCAGCTTAGCAGCGGGACCTAGCACAGATACGCAGTATTTT. The encoded protein is CASSLAAGPSTDTQYF.

This clonotype was observed a few times. The CDR3 is CATSRVDTDTQYF. The CDR3 region has the DNA TGTGCCACCAGCAGAGTGGACACAGATACGCAGTATTTT. The chain combines TRBV15 with TRBJ2-3; the D is unclear. Germline values: CDR1 LNHNV, CDR2 YYDKDF (reference sequence). The V end lost 1 base, the J end lost 2 bases, and 4 bases lay between the germline ends. This CDR3 is 13 amino acids long.

The CDR3 region is CASSQVASRGEKLFF. CDR3 nucleotides: TGTGCCAGCAGCCAAGTCGCCAGCCGGGGTGAAAAACTGTTTTTT. This chain joins TRBV14 and TRBJ1-4; D unclear. Germline CDR1 is SGHDN and CDR2 is FVKESK. The ends were cut back, 1 base at V and 7 bases at J, with 13 bases in the middle. This CDR3 region has 15 residues.

The chain couples TRBV12-3 or TRBV12-4 to TRBJ2-3; TRBD2 matches 10 bases. CDR3 length: 15 amino acids. V shed 3 bases, J shed 4 bases, and the junction held 4 bases outside the gene matches. For the CDR3, the DNA is TGTGCCAGCAGTTTTAGCGGGGGGCTTCCAGATACGCAGTATTTT. The encoded protein is CASSFSGGLPDTQYF.

The table lists this clonotype with a few counts. This rearrangement joins TRBV6-2 or TRBV6-3 to TRBJ1-1, with TRBD1 identical over 7 bases. This CDR3 comprises 15 residues. J gave up 4 bases and V 2 bases, and 7 bases lay outside the gene matches. Germline CDR1 reads MNHEY; CDR2 reads SVGEGT. CDR3 loop: CASSYPDRVITEAFF. The DNA for the CDR3 is TGTGCCAGCAGTTACCCCGACAGGGTGATCACTGAAGCTTTCTTT.

The chain couples TRBV9 to TRBJ2-1; TRBD2 might be the D (6 bases). In germline, CDR1 is SGDLS, CDR2 YYNGEE. V was clipped by 4 bases and J by 7 bases, with 18 bases between them. This CDR3 comprises 15 residues. Here the CDR3 DNA reads TGTGCCAGCAGCTCTGGACTCGAGGAGGGGAATGAGCAGTTCTTC. Translation: CASSSGLEEGNEQFF.

This clonotype appeared many times. This sequence joins TRBV5-1 and TRBJ2-1; TRBD2 agrees at 8 bases. The CDR3 has 15 amino acids. Trimming took 0 bases from V and 7 from J; bases not matched to a gene: 6. CDR1 and CDR2 from the germline V gene are SGHRS and YFSETQ. CDR3 protein: CASSLELAAHNEQFF. The CDR3 DNA reads TGCGCCAGCAGCTTGGAACTAGCGGCCCATAATGAGCAGTTCTTC.

This clonotype occurred a few times. V gene TRBV12-3 or TRBV12-4 combines with J gene TRBJ1-2; no definite D call. The CDR3 runs 14 residues. With 6 bases removed from V and 4 bases from J, the gap between germline ends came to 15 bases. The CDR3 DNA reads TGTGCCAGCAGGGGGATTGGGAGGGCCTATGGCTACACCTTC. It yields the protein CASRGIGRAYGYTF.

DNA for the CDR3: TGTGCCAGCAGCTTGGGTGGGACGGACACAGATACGCAGTATTTT. Translation gives CASSLGGTDTDTQYF. The chain carries TRBV5-6 and TRBJ2-3; D tentatively fits TRBD1 or TRBD2 (5 bases each). The length of the CDR3 is 15 residues. V lost 0 bases, J lost 2 bases, and 10 bases lay in between. The germline V gene has CDR1 SGHDT and CDR2 YYEEEE.

The chain recombines TRBV20-1 with TRBJ2-3; D not resolved. The CDR3 is made up of 13 amino acids. The V gene lost 3 bases and the J gene lost 2 bases, with 9 bases spanning the gap. CDR1 and CDR2 (germline): DFQATT, SNEGSKA (reference sequence). This CDR3 reads CSARNDNTDTQYF. The CDR3 DNA sequence: TGCAGTGCTAGGAACGACAACACAGATACGCAGTATTTT.

The chain carries TRBV11-1 and TRBJ2-7, with D maybe TRBD1 (6 bases). This CDR3 comprises 15 residues. Trimming removed 5 bases from V and 2 bases from J, with 16 bases in between. Germline loops: CDR1 SGHAT, CDR2 FQDESV (reference sequence). The CDR3 spells CASSVDRSQTYEQYV. The CDR3 DNA sequence: TGTGCCAGCAGCGTAGACAGGTCACAGACCTACGAGCAGTACGTC.

In its sample, this clonotype was seen many times. The rearrangement links TRBV6-5 to TRBJ2-2; TRBD2 aligns across 8 bases. This CDR3 has 16 amino acids. The junction had 7 bases not matched to a gene; V was cut back by 2 bases and J by 5 bases. Germline V gene data show CDR1 as MNHEY and CDR2 as SVGAGI. In DNA form, the CDR3 reads TGTGCCAGCAGTTACGGGGGGACTAGGCTGACCGGGGAGCTGTTTTTT. Amino acid sequence: CASSYGGTRLTGELFF.

This clonotype was found a few times. The rearrangement links TRBV5-6 to TRBJ2-3, with D hard to call. The V end was cut by 4 bases, the J end by 4 bases, with 13 bases between. CDR3 length: 14 amino acids. Germline V CDR1 and CDR2: SGHDT, YYEEEE. CDR3 sequence reads: CASSVSLVADTQYF. The CDR3 DNA sequence: TGTGCCAGCAGCGTGTCTCTGGTTGCAGATACGCAGTATTTT.

This clonotype was counted many times. The rearrangement links TRBV7-6 to TRBJ1-2, with 9 positions matching TRBD1. The CDR3 totals 13 residues. Germline lookup yields CDR1 SGHVS and CDR2 FNYEAQ. Losses at the gene ends were 4 bases for V and 5 bases for J; bases not matched to a gene: 2. The CDR3 nucleotides read TGTGCCAGCAGCTCGGGACAGGGATATGGCTACACCTTC. Protein: CASSSGQGYGYTF.

This clonotype was seen once. This sequence joins TRBV3-1 and TRBJ2-5; D is possibly TRBD1 or TRBD2 (5 bases each). In germline, CDR1 is LGHDT, CDR2 YNNKEL (reference sequence). The CDR3 spans 15 residues. The V end lost 0 bases, the J end lost 1 base, and 9 bases lay between the germline ends. CDR3 in amino acids: CASSQDRGVQETQYF. In DNA form, the CDR3 reads TGTGCCAGCAGCCAAGATAGAGGGGTCCAAGAGACCCAGTACTTC.

This clonotype was recorded a few times. The chain combines TRBV15 with TRBJ1-1; weak D call: TRBD1 (6 bases). Trimming stripped 4 bases from V and 5 bases from J, with 14 bases between. From germline, CDR1 is LNHNV and CDR2 YYDKDF (reference sequence). The CDR3 sequence is 14 residues long. CDR3 nucleotide sequence: TGTGCCACCAGCATACAGGGTGATGGAACTGAAGCTTTCTTT. It translates to CATSIQGDGTEAFF.

The sample holds a few counts of this clonotype. This chain joins TRBV6-1 and TRBJ2-7; 11 positions agree with TRBD2. The CDR3 spans 14 residues. Germline V CDR1 and CDR2: MNHNS, SASEGT. Germline trimming cut 10 bases from V and 6 bases from J; bases unmatched to any gene: 11. The CDR3 nucleotides are TGTGCCACTTCGACTAGCGGGATCTTCGGCGAGCAGTACGTC. As protein: CATSTSGIFGEQYV.

This clonotype came up many times. The V and J genes are TRBV20-1 and TRBJ2-3, with TRBD2 identical over 7 bases. Germline assignment: CDR1 DFQATT and CDR2 SNEGSKA (reference sequence). V lost 6 bases to trimming and J lost 2 bases; unmatched junction nucleotides: 5. The CDR3 is 13 residues long. CDR3 in amino acids: CSAESGTTDTQYF. The CDR3 nucleotides read TGCAGTGCGGAAAGCGGGACCACAGATACGCAGTATTTT.

This sequence joins TRBV6-2 or TRBV6-3 and TRBJ2-2; D is uncertain. V lost 8 bases and J lost 1, with 14 bases in between. Per the germline V gene, CDR1 is MNHEY and CDR2 is SVGEGT. This CDR3 has 15 residues. CDR3 in amino acids: CASVLGGVNTGELFF. CDR3 DNA: TGTGCCAGCGTACTGGGCGGAGTGAACACCGGGGAGCTGTTTTTT.

The rearrangement links TRBV6-2 or TRBV6-3 to TRBJ2-7, with D unresolved. The germline V gene encodes CDR1 MNHEY and CDR2 SVGEGT. The CDR3 spans 11 residues. V dropped 7 bases and J dropped 6 bases, with 10 bases sitting between them. DNA for the CDR3: TGTGCCAGCACCCATGGGCGCGAGCAGTACGTC. As protein: CASTHGREQYV.

The chain is built from TRBV20-1 and TRBJ2-7, with 7 positions matching TRBD2. Germline trimming cut 0 bases from V and 0 bases from J; bases unmatched to any gene: 8. Germline V CDR1 and CDR2: DFQATT, SNEGSKA (reference sequence). The CDR3 sequence is 16 residues long. The CDR3 DNA follows: TGCAGTGCTAGAGATCCGAGGCGGGGGAGCTCCTACGAGCAGTACGTC. This sequence encodes CSARDPRRGSSYEQYV.

The chain recombines TRBV5-1 with TRBJ1-4, with D tentatively TRBD1 (5 bases). This CDR3 is built from 13 residues. V lost 7 bases, J lost 3 bases, and 10 bases lay in between. Germline assignment: CDR1 SGHRS and CDR2 YFSETQ. As DNA, the CDR3 is TGCGCCAGCTCACGACAGTCTAATGAAAAACTGTTTTTT. The encoded protein is CASSRQSNEKLFF.